This entry is about one T cell receptor (beta chain). The CDR3 is 13 amino acids. V was trimmed by 7 bases and J by 2 bases, leaving 12 bases between them. Germline-derived CDR1 and CDR2 are MNHEY and SVGAGI. The sample comes from a study of OX40 agonist ivuxolimab in advanced cancers. In the study overall: Patients got intravenous ivuxolimab at 0.01 to 10 mg/kg every 2 weeks.

The data were produced by immunoSEQ multiplex PCR, yet TCRdb's version contains in-frame clones alone and is incomplete. Of some 40,000 clones listed, 70% to 90% are singletons. Autoimmune disease history or systemic immunosuppression excluded patients. The chain links TRBV6-5 to TRBJ2-7, with D possibly TRBD1 on 6 matching bases. This sample comprised CD4+ or CD8+ T cells sorted from blood, obtained in a trial of the OX40 agonist ivuxolimab. The clonotype originates from an adult with an advanced solid tumor such as melanoma, head and neck, liver or kidney cancer. The CDR3 DNA reads as TGTGCCAGCATCAGACAGGACCCCTACGAGCAGTACTTC. Translating gives CASIRQDPYEQYF.